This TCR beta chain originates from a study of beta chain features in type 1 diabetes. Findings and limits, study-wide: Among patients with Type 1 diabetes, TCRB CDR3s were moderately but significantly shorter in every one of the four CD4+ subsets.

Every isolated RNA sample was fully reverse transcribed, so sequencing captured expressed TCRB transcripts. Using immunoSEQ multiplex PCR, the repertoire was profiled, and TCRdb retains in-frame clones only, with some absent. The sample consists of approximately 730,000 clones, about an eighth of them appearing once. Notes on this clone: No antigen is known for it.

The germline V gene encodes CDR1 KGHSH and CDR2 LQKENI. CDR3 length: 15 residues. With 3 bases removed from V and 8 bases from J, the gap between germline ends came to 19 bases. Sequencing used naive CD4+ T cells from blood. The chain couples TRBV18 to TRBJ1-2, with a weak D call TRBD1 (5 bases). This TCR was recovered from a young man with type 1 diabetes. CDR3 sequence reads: CASSPISGTSGGYTF. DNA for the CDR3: TGTGCCAGCTCACCGATTTCTGGGACCTCCGGCGGCTACACCTTC.